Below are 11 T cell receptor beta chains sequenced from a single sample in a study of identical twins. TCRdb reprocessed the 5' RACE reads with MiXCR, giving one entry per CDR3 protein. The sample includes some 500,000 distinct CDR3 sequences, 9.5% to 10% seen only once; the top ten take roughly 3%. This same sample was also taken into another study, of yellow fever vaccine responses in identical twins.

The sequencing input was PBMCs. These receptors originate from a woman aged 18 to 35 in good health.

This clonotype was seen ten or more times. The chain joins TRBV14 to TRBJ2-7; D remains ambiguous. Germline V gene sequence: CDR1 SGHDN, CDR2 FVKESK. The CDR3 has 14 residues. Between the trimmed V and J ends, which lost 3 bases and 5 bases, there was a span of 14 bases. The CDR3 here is CASSQGSRFDEQYF. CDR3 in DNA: TGTGCCAGCAGCCAGGGAAGCAGATTTGACGAGCAGTACTTC.

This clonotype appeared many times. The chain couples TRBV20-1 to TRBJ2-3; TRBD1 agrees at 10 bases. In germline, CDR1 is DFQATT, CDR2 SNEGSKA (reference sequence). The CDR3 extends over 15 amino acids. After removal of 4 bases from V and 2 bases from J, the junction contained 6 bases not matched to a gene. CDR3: CSATRGQGFTDTQYF. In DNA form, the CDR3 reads TGCAGTGCTACCCGGGGACAGGGGTTCACAGATACGCAGTATTTT.

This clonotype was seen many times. CDR3 in DNA: TGTGCCAGCAGTTTACTCCGTCAGGGCTCAGTACACTCGGGCACAGATACGCAGTATTTT. Translated, it gives CASSLLRQGSVHSGTDTQYF. The chain uses TRBV12-3 or TRBV12-4 and TRBJ2-3; TRBD1 is a possible D gene (5 bases). The CDR3 contains 20 residues. Deletions cut 2 bases from V and 1 base from J, with 25 bases between.

The CDR3 nucleotides read TGTGCCAGCAGCCAAGAGGGATGGGACAGGGAAGGGTACGAGCAGTACTTC. Translation: CASSQEGWDREGYEQYF. This sequence joins TRBV4-2 and TRBJ2-7; TRBD1 aligns across 9 bases. In germline, CDR1 is LGHNA, CDR2 YNFKEQ. The CDR3 runs to 17 residues. V shed 0 bases, J shed 4 bases, and the junction held 10 bases outside the gene matches.

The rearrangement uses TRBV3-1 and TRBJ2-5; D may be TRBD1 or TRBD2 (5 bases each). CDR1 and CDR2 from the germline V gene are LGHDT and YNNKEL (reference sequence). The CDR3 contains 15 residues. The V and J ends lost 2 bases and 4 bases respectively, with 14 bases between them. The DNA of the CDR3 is TGTGCCAGCAGCCAACGGACAACCCGGGGAGAGACCCAGTACTTC. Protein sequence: CASSQRTTRGETQYF.

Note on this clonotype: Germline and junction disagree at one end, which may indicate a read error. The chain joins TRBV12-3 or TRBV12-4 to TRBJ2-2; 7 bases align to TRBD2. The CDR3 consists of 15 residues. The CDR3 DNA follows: TGTGCCAGCAGACAAATAGCGGGTTACACCGGGAAGCTGTTTTTT. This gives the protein CASRQIAGYTGKLFF.

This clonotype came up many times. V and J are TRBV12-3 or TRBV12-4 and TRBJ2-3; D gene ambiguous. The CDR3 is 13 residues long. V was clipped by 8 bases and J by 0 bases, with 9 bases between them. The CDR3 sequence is CASQRVSTDTQYF. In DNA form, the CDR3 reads TGTGCCAGCCAGCGCGTGAGCACAGATACGCAGTATTTT.

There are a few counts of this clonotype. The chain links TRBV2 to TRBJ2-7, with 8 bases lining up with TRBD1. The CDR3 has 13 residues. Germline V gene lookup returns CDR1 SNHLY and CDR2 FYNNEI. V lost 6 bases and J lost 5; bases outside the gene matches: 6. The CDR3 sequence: CASSRGLGDEQYF. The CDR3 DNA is TGTGCCAGCAGCAGGGGGCTAGGCGACGAGCAGTACTTC. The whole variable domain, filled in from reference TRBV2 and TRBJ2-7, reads EPEVTQTPSHQVTQMGQEVILRCVPISNHLYFYWYRQILGQKVEFLVSFYNNEISEKSEIFDDQFSVERPDGSNFTLKIRSTKLEDSAMYFCASSRGLGDEQYFGPGTRLTVT.

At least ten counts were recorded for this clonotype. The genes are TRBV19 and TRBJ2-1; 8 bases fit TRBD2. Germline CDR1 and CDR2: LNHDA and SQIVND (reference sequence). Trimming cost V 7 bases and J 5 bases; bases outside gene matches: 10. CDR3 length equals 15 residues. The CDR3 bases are TGTGCCAGTAAGAATGGGGTAGCGGGAAACAATGAGCAGTTCTTC. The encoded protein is CASKNGVAGNNEQFF.

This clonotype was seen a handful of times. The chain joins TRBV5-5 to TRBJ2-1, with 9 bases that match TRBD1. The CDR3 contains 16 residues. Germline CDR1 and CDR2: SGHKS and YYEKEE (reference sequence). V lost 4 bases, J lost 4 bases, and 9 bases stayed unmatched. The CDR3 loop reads CASSGSGTGRYNEQFF. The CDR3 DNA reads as TGTGCCAGCAGCGGTTCCGGGACAGGGAGATACAATGAGCAGTTCTTC.

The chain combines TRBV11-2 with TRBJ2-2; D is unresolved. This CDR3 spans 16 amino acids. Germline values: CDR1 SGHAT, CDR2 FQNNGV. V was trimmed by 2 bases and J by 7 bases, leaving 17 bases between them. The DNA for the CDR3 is TGTGCCAGCAGCTTATCTTCTTTGCGGAGTGGCGGGGAGCTGTTTTTT. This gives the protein CASSLSSLRSGGELFF. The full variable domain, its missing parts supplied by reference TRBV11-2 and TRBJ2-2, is EAGVAQSPRYKIIEKRQSVAFWCNPISGHATLYWYQQILGQGPKLLIQFQNNGVVDDSQLPKDRFSAERLKGVDSTLKIQPAKLEDSAVYLCASSLSSLRSGGELFFGEGSRLTVL.